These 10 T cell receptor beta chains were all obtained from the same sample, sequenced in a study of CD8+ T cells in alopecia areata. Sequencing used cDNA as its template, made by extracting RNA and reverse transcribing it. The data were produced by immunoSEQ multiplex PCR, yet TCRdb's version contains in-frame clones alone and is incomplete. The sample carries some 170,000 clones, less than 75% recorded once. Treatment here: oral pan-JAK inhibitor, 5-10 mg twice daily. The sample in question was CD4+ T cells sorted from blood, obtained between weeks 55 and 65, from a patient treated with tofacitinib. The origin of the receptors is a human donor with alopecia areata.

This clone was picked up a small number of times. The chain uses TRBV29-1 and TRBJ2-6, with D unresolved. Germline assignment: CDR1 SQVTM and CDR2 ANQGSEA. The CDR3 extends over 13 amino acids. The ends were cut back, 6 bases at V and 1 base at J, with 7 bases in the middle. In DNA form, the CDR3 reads TGCAGCGTCCGAGAATCTGGGGCCAACGTCCTGACTTTC. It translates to CSVRESGANVLTF.

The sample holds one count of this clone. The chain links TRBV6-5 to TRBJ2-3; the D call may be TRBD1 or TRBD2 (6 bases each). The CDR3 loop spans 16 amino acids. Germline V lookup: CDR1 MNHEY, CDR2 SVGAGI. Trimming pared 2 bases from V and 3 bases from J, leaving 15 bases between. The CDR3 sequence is CASSYLGGPTTDTQYF. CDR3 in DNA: TGTGCCAGCAGTTACCTAGGGGGGCCCACAACAGATACGCAGTATTTT.

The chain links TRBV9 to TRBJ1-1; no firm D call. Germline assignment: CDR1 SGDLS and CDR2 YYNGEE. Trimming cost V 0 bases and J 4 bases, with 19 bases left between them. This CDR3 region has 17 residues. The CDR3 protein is CASSVEAAPQKSTEAFF. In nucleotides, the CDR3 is TGTGCCAGCAGCGTAGAGGCAGCCCCACAAAAAAGCACTGAAGCTTTCTTT.

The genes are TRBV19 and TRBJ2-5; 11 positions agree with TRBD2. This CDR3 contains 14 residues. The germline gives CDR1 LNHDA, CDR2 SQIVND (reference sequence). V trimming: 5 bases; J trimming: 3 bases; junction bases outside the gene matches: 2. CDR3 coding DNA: TGTGCCAGTAGTTTGGGACTAGCGGAAGAGACCCAGTACTTC. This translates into CASSLGLAEETQYF.

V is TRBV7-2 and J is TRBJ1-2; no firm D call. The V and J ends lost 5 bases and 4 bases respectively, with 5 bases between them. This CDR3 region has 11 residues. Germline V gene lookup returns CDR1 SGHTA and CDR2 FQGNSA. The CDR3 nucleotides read TGTGCCAGCAGCCCCGGCTATGGCTACACCTTC. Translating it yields CASSPGYGYTF.

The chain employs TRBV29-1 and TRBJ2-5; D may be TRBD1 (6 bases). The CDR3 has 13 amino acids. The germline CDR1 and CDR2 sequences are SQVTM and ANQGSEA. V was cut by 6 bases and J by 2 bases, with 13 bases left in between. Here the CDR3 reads CSVAQGYQETQYF. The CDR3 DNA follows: TGCAGCGTCGCTCAGGGGTATCAAGAGACCCAGTACTTC. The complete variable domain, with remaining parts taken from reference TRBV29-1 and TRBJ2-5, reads SAVISQKPSRDICQRGTSLTIQCQVDSQVTMMFWYRQQPGQSLTLIATANQGSEATYESGFVIDKFPISRPNLTFSTLTVSNMSPEDSSIYLCSVAQGYQETQYFGPGTRLLVL.

In DNA, the CDR3 is TGTGCCACCAGCAGAGATCCAGCGGGGGGGATACAAGAGACCCAGTACTTC. Amino acids: CATSRDPAGGIQETQYF. This rearrangement joins TRBV15 to TRBJ2-5, with TRBD2 identical over 10 bases. V lost 0 bases and J lost 2; bases outside the gene matches: 6. Germline lookup yields CDR1 LNHNV and CDR2 YYDKDF (reference sequence). The CDR3 consists of 17 residues.

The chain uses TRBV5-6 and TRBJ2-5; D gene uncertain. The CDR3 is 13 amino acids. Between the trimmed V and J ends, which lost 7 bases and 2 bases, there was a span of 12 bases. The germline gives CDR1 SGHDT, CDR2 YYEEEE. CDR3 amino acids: CASESWAQETQYF. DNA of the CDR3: TGTGCCAGCGAGTCGTGGGCGCAAGAGACCCAGTACTTC.

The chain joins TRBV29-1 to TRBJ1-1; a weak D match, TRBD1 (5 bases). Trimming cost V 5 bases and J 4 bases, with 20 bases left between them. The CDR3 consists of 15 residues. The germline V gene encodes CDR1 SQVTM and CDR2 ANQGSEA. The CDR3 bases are TGCAGCGTTTCCTGGTCGGGGGTAATGATCACTGAAGCTTTCTTT. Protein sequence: CSVSWSGVMITEAFF.

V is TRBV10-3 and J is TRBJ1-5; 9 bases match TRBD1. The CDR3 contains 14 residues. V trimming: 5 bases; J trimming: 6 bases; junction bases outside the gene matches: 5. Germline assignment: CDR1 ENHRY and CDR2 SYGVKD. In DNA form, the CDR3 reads TGTGCCATCAGTCGGACAGGGGAAGGTCAGCCCCAGCATTTT. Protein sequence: CAISRTGEGQPQHF.